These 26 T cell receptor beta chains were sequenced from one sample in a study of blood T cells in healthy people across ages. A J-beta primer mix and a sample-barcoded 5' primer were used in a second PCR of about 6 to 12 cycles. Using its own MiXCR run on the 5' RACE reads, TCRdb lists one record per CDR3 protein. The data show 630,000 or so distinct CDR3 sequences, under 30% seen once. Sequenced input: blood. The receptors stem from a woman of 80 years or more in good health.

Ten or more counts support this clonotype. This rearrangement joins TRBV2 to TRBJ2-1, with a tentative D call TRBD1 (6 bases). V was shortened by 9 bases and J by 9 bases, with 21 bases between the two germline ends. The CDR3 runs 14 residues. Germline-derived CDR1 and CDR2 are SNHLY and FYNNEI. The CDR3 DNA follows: TGTGCCAGAGCTCGGGACAACAAACTGGGTGAGCAGTTCTTC. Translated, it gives CARARDNKLGEQFF.

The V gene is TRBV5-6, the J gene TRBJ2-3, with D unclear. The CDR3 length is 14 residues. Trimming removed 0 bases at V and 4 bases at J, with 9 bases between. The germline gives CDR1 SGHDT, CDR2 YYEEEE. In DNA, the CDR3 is TGTGCCAGCAGCTTGGTCTCCCAGCCAGATACGCAGTATTTT. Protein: CASSLVSQPDTQYF.

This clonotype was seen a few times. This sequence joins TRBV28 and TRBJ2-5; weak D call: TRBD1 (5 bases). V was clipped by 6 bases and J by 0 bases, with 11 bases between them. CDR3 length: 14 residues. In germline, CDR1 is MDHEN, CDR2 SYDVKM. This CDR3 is CASRVYRYQETQYF. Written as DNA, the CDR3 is TGTGCCAGCAGAGTCTACAGGTACCAAGAGACCCAGTACTTC.

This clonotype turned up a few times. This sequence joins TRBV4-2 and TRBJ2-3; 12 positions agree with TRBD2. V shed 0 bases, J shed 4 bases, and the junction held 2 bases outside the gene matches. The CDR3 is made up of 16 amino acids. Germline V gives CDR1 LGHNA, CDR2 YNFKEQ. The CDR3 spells CASSQDASGGADTQYF. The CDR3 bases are TGTGCCAGCAGCCAAGATGCTAGCGGGGGGGCAGATACGCAGTATTTT.

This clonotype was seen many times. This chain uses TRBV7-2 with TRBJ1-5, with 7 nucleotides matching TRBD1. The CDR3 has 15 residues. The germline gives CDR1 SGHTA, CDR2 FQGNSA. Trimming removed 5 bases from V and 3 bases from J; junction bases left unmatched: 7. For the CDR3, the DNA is TGTGCCAGCAGCCTGGACAGGCGGATCAATCAGCCCCAGCATTTT. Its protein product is CASSLDRRINQPQHF. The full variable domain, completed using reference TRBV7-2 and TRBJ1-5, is GAGVSQSPSNKVTEKGKDVELRCDPISGHTALYWYRQSLGQGLEFLIYFQGNSAPDKSGLPSDRFSAERTGGSVSTLTIQRTQQEDSAVYLCASSLDRRINQPQHFGDGTRLSIL.

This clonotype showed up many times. CDR3 loop: CASSPTSGGAEQYF. The CDR3 nucleotides are TGTGCCAGCAGCCCTACTAGCGGGGGAGCCGAGCAGTACTTC. The chain carries TRBV14 and TRBJ2-7; 11 bases line up with TRBD2. V was pared by 4 bases and J by 6 bases, with 5 bases of the junction left unmatched. The CDR3 totals 14 residues. Germline CDR1 and CDR2: SGHDN and FVKESK.

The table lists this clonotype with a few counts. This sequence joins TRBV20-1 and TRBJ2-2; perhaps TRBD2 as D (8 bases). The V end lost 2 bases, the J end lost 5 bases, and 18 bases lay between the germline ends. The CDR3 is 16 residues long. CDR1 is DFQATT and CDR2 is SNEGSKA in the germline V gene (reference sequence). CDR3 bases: TGCAGTGCTAGAAGGGGGCGGGGGGCCGTGACCGGGGAGCTGTTTTTT. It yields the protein CSARRGRGAVTGELFF.

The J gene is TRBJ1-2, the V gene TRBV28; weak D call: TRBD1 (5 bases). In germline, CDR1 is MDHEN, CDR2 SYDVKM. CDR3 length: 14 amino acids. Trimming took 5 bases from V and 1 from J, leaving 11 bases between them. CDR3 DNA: TGTGCCAGCAGTGTAGGGACGGGTAACTATGGCTACACCTTC. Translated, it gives CASSVGTGNYGYTF.

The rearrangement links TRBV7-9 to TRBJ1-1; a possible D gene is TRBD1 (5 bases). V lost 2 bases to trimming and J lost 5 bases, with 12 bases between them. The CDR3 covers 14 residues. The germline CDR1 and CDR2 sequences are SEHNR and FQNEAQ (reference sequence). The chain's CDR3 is CASSLTREGTEAFF. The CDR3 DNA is TGTGCCAGCAGCTTAACCAGGGAGGGTACTGAAGCTTTCTTT.

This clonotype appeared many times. The CDR3 DNA is TGTGCCAGCAGTTACCCCGGGGCGGCGGAGACCCAGTACTTC. This encodes CASSYPGAAETQYF. The J gene is TRBJ2-5, the V gene TRBV6-6; D may match TRBD1 or TRBD2 (5 bases each). The CDR3 runs 14 residues. CDR1 is MNHNY and CDR2 is SVGAGI in the germline V gene (reference sequence). V lost 2 bases and J 5 bases, leaving 12 bases between the germline ends.

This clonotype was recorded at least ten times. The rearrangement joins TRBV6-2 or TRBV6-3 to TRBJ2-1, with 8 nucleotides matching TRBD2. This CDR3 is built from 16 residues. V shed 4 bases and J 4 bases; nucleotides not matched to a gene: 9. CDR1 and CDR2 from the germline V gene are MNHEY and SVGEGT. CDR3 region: CASSSRRGGAYNEQFF. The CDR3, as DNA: TGTGCCAGCAGTTCCCGTCGGGGGGGGGCTTACAATGAGCAGTTCTTC.

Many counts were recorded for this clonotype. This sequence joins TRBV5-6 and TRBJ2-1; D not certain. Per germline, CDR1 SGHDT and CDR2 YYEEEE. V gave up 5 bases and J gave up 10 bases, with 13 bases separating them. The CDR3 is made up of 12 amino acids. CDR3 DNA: TGTGCCAGCAGGAACAGAGTTTCCGAGCAGTTCTTC. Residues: CASRNRVSEQFF.

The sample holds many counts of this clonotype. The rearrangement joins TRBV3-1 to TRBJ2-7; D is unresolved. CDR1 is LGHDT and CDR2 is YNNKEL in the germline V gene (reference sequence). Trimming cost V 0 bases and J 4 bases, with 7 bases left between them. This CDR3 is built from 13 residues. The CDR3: CASSQDRRYEQYF. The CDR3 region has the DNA TGTGCCAGCAGCCAAGATCGGCGGTACGAGCAGTACTTC.

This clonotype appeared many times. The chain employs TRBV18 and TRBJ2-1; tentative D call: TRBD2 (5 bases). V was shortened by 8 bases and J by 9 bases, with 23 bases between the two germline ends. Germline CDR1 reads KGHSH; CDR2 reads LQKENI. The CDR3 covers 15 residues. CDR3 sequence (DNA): TGTGCCAGCCTAGGGCTAACGGGGAGACGTGGTGAGCAGTTCTTC. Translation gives CASLGLTGRRGEQFF. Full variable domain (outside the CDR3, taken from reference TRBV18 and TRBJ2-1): NAGVMQNPRHLVRRRGQEARLRCSPMKGHSHVYWYRQLPEEGLKFMVYLQKENIIDESGMPKERFSAEFPKEGPSILRIQQVVRGDSAAYFCASLGLTGRRGEQFFGPGTRLTVL.

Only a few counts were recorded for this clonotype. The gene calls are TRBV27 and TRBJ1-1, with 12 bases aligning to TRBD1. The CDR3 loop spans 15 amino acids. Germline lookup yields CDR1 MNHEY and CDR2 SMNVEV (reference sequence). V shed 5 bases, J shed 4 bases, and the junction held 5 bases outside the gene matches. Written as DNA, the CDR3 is TGTGCCAGCAGTAGGGACAGGGGGCCTGGCACTGAAGCTTTCTTT. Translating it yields CASSRDRGPGTEAFF.

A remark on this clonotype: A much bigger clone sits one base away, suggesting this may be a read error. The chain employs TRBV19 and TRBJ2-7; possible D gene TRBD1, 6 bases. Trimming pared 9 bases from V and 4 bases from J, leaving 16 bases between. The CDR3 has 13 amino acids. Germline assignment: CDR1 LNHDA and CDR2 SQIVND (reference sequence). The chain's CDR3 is CARSPQRGYEQYF. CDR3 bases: TGTGCCAGGAGTCCTCAGAGGGGGTACGAGCAGTACTTC.

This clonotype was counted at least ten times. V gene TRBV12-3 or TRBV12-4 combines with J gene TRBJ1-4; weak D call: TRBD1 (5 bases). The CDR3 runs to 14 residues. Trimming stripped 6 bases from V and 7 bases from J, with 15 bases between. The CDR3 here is CASSKWGGTEKLFF. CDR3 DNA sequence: TGTGCCAGCAGCAAATGGGGGGGTACTGAAAAACTGTTTTTT.

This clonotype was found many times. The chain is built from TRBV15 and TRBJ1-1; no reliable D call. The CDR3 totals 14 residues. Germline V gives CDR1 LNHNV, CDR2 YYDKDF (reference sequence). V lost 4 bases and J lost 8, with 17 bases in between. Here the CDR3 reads CATSIISRSGEAFF. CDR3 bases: TGTGCCACCAGCATCATTTCACGGTCCGGGGAAGCTTTCTTT.

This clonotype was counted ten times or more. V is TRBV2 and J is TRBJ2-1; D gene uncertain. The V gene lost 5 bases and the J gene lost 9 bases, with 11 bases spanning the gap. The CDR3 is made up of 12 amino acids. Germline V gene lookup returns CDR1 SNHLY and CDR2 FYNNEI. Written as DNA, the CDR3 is TGTGCCAGCAGTAGACAAATCACTGAGCAGTTCTTC. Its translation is CASSRQITEQFF. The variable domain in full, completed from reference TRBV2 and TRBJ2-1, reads EPEVTQTPSHQVTQMGQEVILRCVPISNHLYFYWYRQILGQKVEFLVSFYNNEISEKSEIFDDQFSVERPDGSNFTLKIRSTKLEDSAMYFCASSRQITEQFFGPGTRLTVL.

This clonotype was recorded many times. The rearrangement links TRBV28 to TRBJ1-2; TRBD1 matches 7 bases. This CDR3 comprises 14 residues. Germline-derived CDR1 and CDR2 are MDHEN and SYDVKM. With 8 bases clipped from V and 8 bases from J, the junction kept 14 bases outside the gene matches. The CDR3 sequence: CASRPGQLVYGYTF. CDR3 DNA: TGTGCCAGCCGCCCGGGACAGCTGGTATACGGCTACACCTTC.

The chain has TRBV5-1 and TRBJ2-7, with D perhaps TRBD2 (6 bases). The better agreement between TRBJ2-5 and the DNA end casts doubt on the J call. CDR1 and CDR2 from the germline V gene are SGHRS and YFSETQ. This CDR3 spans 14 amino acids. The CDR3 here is CASSLVGSPETQYF. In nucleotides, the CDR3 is TGCGCCAGCAGCTTGGTCGGGAGCCCAGAGACCCAGTACTTC.

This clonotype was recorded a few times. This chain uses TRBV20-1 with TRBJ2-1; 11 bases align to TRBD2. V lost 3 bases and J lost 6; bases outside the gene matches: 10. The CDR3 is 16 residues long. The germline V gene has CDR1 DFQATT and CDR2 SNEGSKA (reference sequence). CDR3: CSARAPLAGDGNEQFF. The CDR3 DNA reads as TGCAGTGCTAGGGCCCCACTAGCGGGAGATGGCAATGAGCAGTTCTTC.

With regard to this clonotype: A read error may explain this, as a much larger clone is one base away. The chain's CDR3 is CASSQGLRNNEQFF. The CDR3, as DNA: TGTGCCAGCAGTCAAGGACTAAGGAACAATGAGCAGTTCTTC. The chain combines TRBV2 with TRBJ2-1; tentative D call: TRBD2 (6 bases). Trimming stripped 5 bases from V and 5 bases from J, with 13 bases between. This CDR3 spans 14 amino acids. The germline V gene encodes CDR1 SNHLY and CDR2 FYNNEI.

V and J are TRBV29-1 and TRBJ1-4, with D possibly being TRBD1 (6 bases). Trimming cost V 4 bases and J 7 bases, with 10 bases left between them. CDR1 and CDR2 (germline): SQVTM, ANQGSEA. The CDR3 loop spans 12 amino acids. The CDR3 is CSVAQGSEKLFF. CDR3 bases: TGCAGCGTTGCCCAGGGGAGTGAAAAACTGTTTTTT. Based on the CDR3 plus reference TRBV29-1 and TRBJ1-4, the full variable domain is SAVISQKPSRDICQRGTSLTIQCQVDSQVTMMFWYRQQPGQSLTLIATANQGSEATYESGFVIDKFPISRPNLTFSTLTVSNMSPEDSSIYLCSVAQGSEKLFFGSGTQLSVL.

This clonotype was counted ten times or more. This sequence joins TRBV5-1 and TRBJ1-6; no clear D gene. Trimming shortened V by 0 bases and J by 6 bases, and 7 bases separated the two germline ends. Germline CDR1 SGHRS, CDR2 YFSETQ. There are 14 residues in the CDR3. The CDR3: CASSLEGPNSPLHF. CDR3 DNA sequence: TGCGCCAGCAGCTTGGAGGGTCCTAATTCACCCCTCCACTTT.

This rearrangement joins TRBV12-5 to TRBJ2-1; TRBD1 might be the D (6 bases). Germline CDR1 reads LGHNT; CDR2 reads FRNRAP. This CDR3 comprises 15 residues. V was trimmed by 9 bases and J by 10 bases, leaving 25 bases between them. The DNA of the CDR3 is TGTGCTAGCGGTAAATCATTCAGGGGACCCTACGAGCAGTTCTTC. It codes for CASGKSFRGPYEQFF.